These 17 T cell receptor beta chains originate from one sample sequenced in a study of Graves' ophthalmopathy and Graves' hyperthyroidism. The authors amplified TCR beta CDR3 regions from RNA transcripts. An opening RT-PCR round employed HTBI primers and preceded a second-round multiplex PCR. TCRdb reanalysed the multiplex PCR reads using MiXCR and keeps one entry per CDR3 protein. The sample comprises under 250,000 distinct CDR3 sequences, roughly 21% of which are singletons, and 43% rests with the top ten. What was sequenced was peripheral blood. All receptors derive from a woman aged 45-59 years with Graves' ophthalmopathy.

The chain couples TRBV19 to TRBJ2-1, with TRBD2 matching over 7 bases. CDR1 and CDR2 (germline): LNHDA, SQIVND (reference sequence). V gave up 2 bases and J gave up 7 bases; unmatched junction bases: 2. This CDR3 comprises 13 residues. Here the CDR3 reads CASSIRRENEQFF. The CDR3 nucleotides read TGTGCCAGTAGTATAAGGCGGGAGAATGAGCAGTTCTTC.

The sample holds a few counts of this clonotype. The gene calls are TRBV6-5 and TRBJ1-1; weak D call: TRBD1 (5 bases). Germline V CDR1 and CDR2: MNHEY, SVGAGI. This CDR3 region has 16 residues. V was trimmed by 2 bases and J by 1 base, leaving 14 bases between them. CDR3 loop: CASSYTWDRSNTEAFF. The CDR3 nucleotides read TGTGCCAGCAGTTACACATGGGACCGGTCGAACACTGAAGCTTTCTTT.

This clonotype was seen ten or more times. The chain joins TRBV5-1 to TRBJ2-7; 7 positions match TRBD2. After removal of 4 bases from V and 6 bases from J, the junction contained 7 bases not matched to a gene. Germline values: CDR1 SGHRS, CDR2 YFSETQ. This CDR3 spans 13 amino acids. The CDR3 nucleotides are TGCGCCAGCAGCCTTGGCAGGGAGGGCGAGCAGTACTTC. Protein sequence: CASSLGREGEQYF.

There are many counts of this clonotype. The chain uses TRBV6-5 and TRBJ2-5, with 8 bases aligning to TRBD2. Trimming cost V 2 bases and J 4 bases; bases outside gene matches: 6. Germline V gene data show CDR1 as MNHEY and CDR2 as SVGAGI. This CDR3 has 15 residues. CDR3 region: CASSYGPGGGETQYF. The CDR3 bases are TGTGCCAGCAGTTACGGCCCGGGGGGGGGAGAGACCCAGTACTTC.

This clonotype appeared many times. The CDR3 DNA sequence: TGTGCCAGCAGTCCCCCCGGGACAGGAGGCTACGAGCAGTACTTC. This sequence encodes CASSPPGTGGYEQYF. The chain combines TRBV11-2 with TRBJ2-7, with 8 bases lining up with TRBD1. This CDR3 has 15 residues. Germline V lookup: CDR1 SGHAT, CDR2 FQNNGV. The V gene end was trimmed by 6 bases and the J gene end by 3 bases; junction bases not matched to a gene: 10. The entire variable domain, with the rest obtained from reference TRBV11-2 and TRBJ2-7, is as follows: EAGVAQSPRYKIIEKRQSVAFWCNPISGHATLYWYQQILGQGPKLLIQFQNNGVVDDSQLPKDRFSAERLKGVDSTLKIQPAKLEDSAVYLCASSPPGTGGYEQYFGPGTRLTVT.

This clonotype has ten or more counts. The V gene is TRBV2, the J gene TRBJ1-5, with D perhaps matching TRBD1 (5 bases). Germline lookup yields CDR1 SNHLY and CDR2 FYNNEI. There are 13 residues in the CDR3. Trimming took 1 base from V and 11 from J, leaving 12 bases between them. The CDR3 nucleotides read TGTGCCAGCAGTGAAGGGCCGAGGGGCGCCCAGCATTTT. The encoded protein is CASSEGPRGAQHF.

The sample holds one count of this clonotype. J is TRBJ1-1 and V is TRBV29-1; D is uncertain. V was shortened by 6 bases and J by 0 bases, with 14 bases between the two germline ends. The CDR3 consists of 14 residues. Germline V gene lookup returns CDR1 SQVTM and CDR2 ANQGSEA. The CDR3 nucleotides read TGCAGCGTGGAGGTGCACGGAATGAACACTGAAGCTTTCTTT. Translating gives CSVEVHGMNTEAFF.

The V call is TRBV6-5, the J call TRBJ2-5; tentative D call: TRBD2 (5 bases). The CDR3 totals 18 residues. Trimming left V 0 bases short and J 2 bases short, with 19 bases between. Germline V gene lookup returns CDR1 MNHEY and CDR2 SVGAGI. The CDR3 DNA reads as TGTGCCAGCAGTTACTCACCACTCCCGGGGAGTTGGCAAGAGACCCAGTACTTC. It yields the protein CASSYSPLPGSWQETQYF.

This chain connects TRBV29-1 to TRBJ1-2, with 7 bases matching TRBD1. This CDR3 spans 13 amino acids. Unmatched junction bases numbered 9, after V lost 5 bases and J lost 6 bases. Germline CDR1 and CDR2: SQVTM and ANQGSEA. CDR3 DNA: TGCAGCGTTTCCGGGACAGAGGAGGATGGCTACACCTTC. Protein product: CSVSGTEEDGYTF. The full variable domain, rest sourced from reference TRBV29-1 and TRBJ1-2, is SAVISQKPSRDICQRGTSLTIQCQVDSQVTMMFWYRQQPGQSLTLIATANQGSEATYESGFVIDKFPISRPNLTFSTLTVSNMSPEDSSIYLCSVSGTEEDGYTFGSGTRLTVV.

This rearrangement joins TRBV6-2 or TRBV6-3 to TRBJ1-2; 7 nucleotides match TRBD1. Losses at the gene ends were 7 bases for V and 3 bases for J; bases not matched to a gene: 11. The CDR3 has 15 residues. Germline CDR1 is MNHEY and CDR2 is SVGEGT. Here the CDR3 reads CASTTGQEAYYGYTF. CDR3 DNA sequence: TGTGCCAGCACCACAGGACAGGAGGCGTACTATGGCTACACCTTC.

This clonotype has at least ten counts. This chain uses TRBV3-1 with TRBJ1-2, with D possibly being TRBD1 (5 bases). The CDR3 consists of 13 residues. Between the trimmed V and J ends, which lost 2 bases and 8 bases, there was a span of 12 bases. CDR1 and CDR2 (germline): LGHDT, YNNKEL (reference sequence). The CDR3 loop is CASSQSAGDGYTF. The DNA for the CDR3 is TGTGCCAGCAGCCAAAGTGCGGGGGACGGCTACACCTTC.

Many counts were recorded for this clonotype. The chain recombines TRBV5-1 with TRBJ2-7, with 11 bases fitting TRBD2. The V segment lost 2 bases and the J segment 4 bases; nucleotides outside the gene matches: 11. The CDR3 contains 17 residues. Looked up from germline, CDR1 is SGHRS and CDR2 is YFSETQ. CDR3 in amino acids: CASSLGRAGLAAYEQYF. The CDR3 bases are TGCGCCAGCAGCTTAGGCAGGGCGGGACTAGCGGCGTACGAGCAGTACTTC.

Ten or more counts support this clonotype. The rearrangement joins TRBV4-1 to TRBJ1-5; D unresolved. V lost 3 bases and J 3 bases, leaving 12 bases between the germline ends. The CDR3 runs to 15 residues. CDR1 MGHRA and CDR2 YSYEKL come from the germline V gene. The CDR3 DNA is TGCGCCAGCAGCCATCGCCCCCGGGACAATCAGCCCCAGCATTTT. It codes for CASSHRPRDNQPQHF.

This clonotype came up once. V and J are TRBV15 and TRBJ1-5; unclear D gene. The CDR3 is 16 amino acids. V lost 8 bases and J 7 bases, leaving 24 bases between the germline ends. Germline lookup yields CDR1 LNHNV and CDR2 YYDKDF (reference sequence). CDR3 sequence reads: CATAGVVGLGRQPQHF. As DNA, the CDR3 is TGTGCCACCGCCGGAGTCGTGGGGTTGGGTAGACAGCCCCAGCATTTT.

A single count supports this clonotype. The V gene is TRBV5-1, the J gene TRBJ2-7, with 8 positions matching TRBD1. The CDR3 has 16 amino acids. CDR1 is SGHRS, CDR2 YFSETQ, per germline. The trim removed 4 bases at V and 2 bases at J, leaving 11 bases unmatched. DNA of the CDR3: TGCGCCAGCAGCATTGGATCAGGGGGCGGCACCTACGAGCAGTACTTC. This translates into CASSIGSGGGTYEQYF.

This clonotype was seen at least ten times. The junction departs from the called germline gene at one end, perhaps through a read error. J is TRBJ2-5 and V is TRBV20-1; TRBD2 aligns across 8 bases. Germline-derived CDR1 and CDR2 are DFQATT and SNEGSKA (reference sequence). The CDR3 runs to 14 residues. This CDR3 reads CSARAGAGQETQYF. The CDR3 bases are TGCAGTGCAAGAGCGGGAGCGGGGCAAGAGACCCAGTACTTC.

This clonotype was seen at least ten times. V and J are TRBV19 and TRBJ1-2; TRBD1 matches at 7 bases. V lost 10 bases, J lost 3 bases, and 5 bases stayed unmatched. The CDR3 is 12 amino acids. Looked up from germline, CDR1 is LNHDA and CDR2 is SQIVND (reference sequence). Written as DNA, the CDR3 is TGTGCCACTGGCAGGGGGGACTATGGCTACACCTTC. This gives the protein CATGRGDYGYTF.